This T cell receptor beta chain came from a study of blood T cell repertoires in COVID-19. Study-wide context: The cDNA or gDNA used as material had been derived from T cells, B-cell-depleted T cells, or PBMCs.

The method was immunoSEQ multiplex PCR; TCRdb's version includes in-frame clones alone and lacks a portion of them. The profile shows 430,000 or so clones, 88% of them singletons. The CDR3 loop spans 17 amino acids. With V trimmed by 6 bases and J by 0 bases, 7 bases remained unmatched. CDR1 and CDR2 from the germline V gene are SGHAT and FQNNGV. Participants, roughly 18 to 89 years old, spanned 24 US areas. In Cohort 3, a recovered donor had either two negative PCRs, clearance, or symptom resolution. The rearrangement uses TRBV11-2 and TRBJ2-1; 11 bases line up with TRBD2. The source of this sequence is a middle-aged woman who had recovered from COVID-19. The sample comprised PBMCs or T cells enriched from blood (not recorded which). The CDR3 sequence is CASRRLAGFRSYNEQFF. The DNA of the CDR3 is TGTGCCAGCAGGAGACTAGCGGGATTTCGCTCCTACAATGAGCAGTTCTTC.